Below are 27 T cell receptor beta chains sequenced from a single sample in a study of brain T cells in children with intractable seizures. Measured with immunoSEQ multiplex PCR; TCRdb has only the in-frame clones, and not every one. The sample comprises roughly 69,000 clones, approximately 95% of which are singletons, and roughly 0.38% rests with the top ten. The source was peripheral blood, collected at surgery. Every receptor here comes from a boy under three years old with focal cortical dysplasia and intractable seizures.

CDR3 sequence reads: CASSAPDVDTGELFF. The CDR3 nucleotides are TGTGCCAGCAGTGCCCCTGACGTCGACACCGGGGAGCTGTTTTTT. This rearrangement joins TRBV2 to TRBJ2-2; D remains ambiguous. Germline CDR1 and CDR2: SNHLY and FYNNEI. There are 15 residues in the CDR3. V was cut by 4 bases and J by 3 bases, with 12 bases left in between.

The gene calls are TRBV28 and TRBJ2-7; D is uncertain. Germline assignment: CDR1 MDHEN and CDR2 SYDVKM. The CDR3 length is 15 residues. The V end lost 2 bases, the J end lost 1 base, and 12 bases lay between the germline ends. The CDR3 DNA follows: TGTGCCAGCAGTTTAGGCGGCGCTGGATCCTACGAGCAGTACTTC. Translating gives CASSLGGAGSYEQYF.

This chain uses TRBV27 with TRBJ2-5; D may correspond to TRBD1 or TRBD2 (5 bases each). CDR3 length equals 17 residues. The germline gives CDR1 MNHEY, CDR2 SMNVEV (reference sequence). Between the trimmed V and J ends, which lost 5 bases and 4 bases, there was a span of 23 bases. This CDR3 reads CASSLHHPRAAGETQYF. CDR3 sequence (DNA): TGTGCCAGCAGTCTCCACCACCCCAGGGCGGCGGGAGAGACCCAGTACTTC.

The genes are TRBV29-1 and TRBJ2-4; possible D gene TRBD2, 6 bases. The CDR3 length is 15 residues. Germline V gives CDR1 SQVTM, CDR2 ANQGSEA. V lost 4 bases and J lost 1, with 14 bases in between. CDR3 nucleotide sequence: TGCAGCGTTGGGGCGGGGAGGACGGCCAAAAACATTCAGTACTTC. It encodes CSVGAGRTAKNIQYF.

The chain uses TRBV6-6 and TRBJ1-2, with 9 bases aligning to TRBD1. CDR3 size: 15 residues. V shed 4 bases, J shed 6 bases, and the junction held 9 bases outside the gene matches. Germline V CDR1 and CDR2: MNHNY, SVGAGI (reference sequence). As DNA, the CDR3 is TGTGCCAGCAGTTTCGATCCCGGGACAGGGAATGGCTACACCTTC. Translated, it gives CASSFDPGTGNGYTF.

CDR3 loop: CASSDREGQGYGYTF. The CDR3 DNA sequence: TGTGCCAGCAGTGATAGGGAAGGACAGGGCTATGGCTACACCTTC. This chain connects TRBV25-1 to TRBJ1-2; 8 nucleotides align to TRBD1. This CDR3 spans 15 amino acids. Germline V lookup: CDR1 MGHDK, CDR2 SYGVNS. The junction had 7 bases not matched to a gene; V was cut back by 3 bases and J by 4 bases.

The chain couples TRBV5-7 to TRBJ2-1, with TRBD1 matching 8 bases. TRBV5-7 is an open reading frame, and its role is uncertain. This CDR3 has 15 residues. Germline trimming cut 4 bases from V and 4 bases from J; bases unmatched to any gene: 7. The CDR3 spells CASSNATGDYNEQFF. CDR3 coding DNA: TGTGCCAGCAGCAACGCGACAGGGGATTACAATGAGCAGTTCTTC.

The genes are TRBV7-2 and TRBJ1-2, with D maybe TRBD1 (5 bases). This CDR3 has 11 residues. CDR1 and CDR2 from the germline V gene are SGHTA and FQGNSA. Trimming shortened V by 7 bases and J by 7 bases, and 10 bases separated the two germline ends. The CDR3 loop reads CASTSGGGYTF. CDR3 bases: TGTGCCAGCACCTCGGGGGGTGGCTACACCTTC.

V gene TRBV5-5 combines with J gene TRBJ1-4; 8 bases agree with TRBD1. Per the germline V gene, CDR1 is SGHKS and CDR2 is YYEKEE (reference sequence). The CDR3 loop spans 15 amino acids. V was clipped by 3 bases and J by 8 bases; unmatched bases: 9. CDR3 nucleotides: TGTGCCAGCAGCTACTTACAGGGGGATCTCGAAAAACTGTTTTTT. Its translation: CASSYLQGDLEKLFF.

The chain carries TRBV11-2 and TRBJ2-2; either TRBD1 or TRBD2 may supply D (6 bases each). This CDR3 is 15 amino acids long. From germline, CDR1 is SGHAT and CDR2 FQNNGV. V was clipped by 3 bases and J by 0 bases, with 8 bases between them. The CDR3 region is CASSFRGANTGELFF. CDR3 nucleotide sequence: TGTGCCAGCAGCTTTAGGGGGGCGAACACCGGGGAGCTGTTTTTT.

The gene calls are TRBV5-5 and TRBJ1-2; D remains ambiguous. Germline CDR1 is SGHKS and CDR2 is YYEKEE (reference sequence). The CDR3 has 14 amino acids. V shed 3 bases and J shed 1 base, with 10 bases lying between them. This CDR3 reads CASSYRDGNYGYTF. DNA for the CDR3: TGTGCCAGCAGCTATCGAGACGGTAACTATGGCTACACCTTC.

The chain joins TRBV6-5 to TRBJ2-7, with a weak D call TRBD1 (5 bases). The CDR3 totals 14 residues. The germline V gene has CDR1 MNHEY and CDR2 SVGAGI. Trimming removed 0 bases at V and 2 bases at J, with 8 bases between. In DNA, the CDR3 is TGTGCCAGCAGTTACTCGTCCAGGGCCTACGAGCAGTACTTC. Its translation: CASSYSSRAYEQYF.

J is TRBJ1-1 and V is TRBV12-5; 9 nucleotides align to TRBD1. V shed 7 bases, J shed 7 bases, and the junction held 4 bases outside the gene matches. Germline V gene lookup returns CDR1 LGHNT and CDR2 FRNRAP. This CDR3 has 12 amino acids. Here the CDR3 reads CASAPGQGEAFF. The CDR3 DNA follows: TGTGCTAGTGCCCCGGGACAGGGTGAAGCTTTCTTT.

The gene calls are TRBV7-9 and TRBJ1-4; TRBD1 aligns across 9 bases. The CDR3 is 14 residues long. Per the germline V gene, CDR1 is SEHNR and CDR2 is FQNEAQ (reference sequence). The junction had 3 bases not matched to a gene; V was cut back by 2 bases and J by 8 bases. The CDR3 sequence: CASSLRTGVEKLFF. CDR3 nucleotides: TGTGCCAGCAGCTTAAGGACAGGGGTCGAAAAACTGTTTTTT.

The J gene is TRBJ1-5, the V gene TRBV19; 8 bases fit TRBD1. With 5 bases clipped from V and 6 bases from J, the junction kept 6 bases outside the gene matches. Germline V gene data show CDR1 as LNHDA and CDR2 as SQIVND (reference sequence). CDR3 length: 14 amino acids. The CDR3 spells CASSRQGARQPQHF. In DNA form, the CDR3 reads TGTGCCAGTAGTCGGCAGGGGGCTCGTCAGCCCCAGCATTTT.

CDR3 loop: CASSEDRDYGYTF. In DNA form, the CDR3 reads TGCGCCAGCAGTGAGGACAGGGACTATGGCTACACCTTC. The genes are TRBV10-2 and TRBJ1-2; 7 positions agree with TRBD1. Trimming removed 2 bases from V and 3 bases from J; junction bases left unmatched: 0. The CDR3 is made up of 13 amino acids. CDR1 WSHSY and CDR2 SAAADI come from the germline V gene.

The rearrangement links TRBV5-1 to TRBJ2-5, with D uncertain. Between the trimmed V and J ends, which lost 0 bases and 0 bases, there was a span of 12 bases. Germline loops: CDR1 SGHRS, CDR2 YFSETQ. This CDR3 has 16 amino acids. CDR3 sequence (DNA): TGCGCCAGCAGCTTGGACGGCCTGGGCAACCAAGAGACCCAGTACTTC. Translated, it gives CASSLDGLGNQETQYF.

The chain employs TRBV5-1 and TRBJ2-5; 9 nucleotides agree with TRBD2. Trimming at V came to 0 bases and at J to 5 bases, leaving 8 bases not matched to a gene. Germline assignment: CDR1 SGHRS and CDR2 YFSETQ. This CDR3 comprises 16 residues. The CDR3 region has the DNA TGCGCCAGCAGCTTGGCCCTAGCGGGAACTCAGGAGACCCAGTACTTC. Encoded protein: CASSLALAGTQETQYF.

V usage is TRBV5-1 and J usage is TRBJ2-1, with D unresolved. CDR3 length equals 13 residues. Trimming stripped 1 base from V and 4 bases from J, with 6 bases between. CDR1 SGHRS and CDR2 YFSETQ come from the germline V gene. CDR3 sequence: CASSLPRYNEQFF. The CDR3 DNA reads TGCGCCAGCAGCTTGCCTAGATACAATGAGCAGTTCTTC. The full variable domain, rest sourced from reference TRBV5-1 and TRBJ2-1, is KAGVTQTPRYLIKTRGQQVTLSCSPISGHRSVSWYQQTPGQGLQFLFEYFSETQRNKGNFPGRFSGRQFSNSRSEMNVSTLELGDSALYLCASSLPRYNEQFFGPGTRLTVL.

The CDR3 reads CASSVTDIYGYTF. The CDR3 DNA sequence: TGTGCCAGCAGCGTAACTGACATCTATGGCTACACCTTC. The chain combines TRBV9 with TRBJ1-2; no clear D. The V end was cut by 1 base, the J end by 4 bases, with 8 bases between. This CDR3 has 13 residues. Germline CDR1 is SGDLS and CDR2 is YYNGEE.

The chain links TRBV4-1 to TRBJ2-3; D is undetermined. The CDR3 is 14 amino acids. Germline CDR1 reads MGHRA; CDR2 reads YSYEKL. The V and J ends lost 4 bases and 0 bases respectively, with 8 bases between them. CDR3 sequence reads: CASSRRASTDTQYF. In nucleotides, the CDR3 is TGCGCCAGCAGCCGTAGGGCTAGCACAGATACGCAGTATTTT.

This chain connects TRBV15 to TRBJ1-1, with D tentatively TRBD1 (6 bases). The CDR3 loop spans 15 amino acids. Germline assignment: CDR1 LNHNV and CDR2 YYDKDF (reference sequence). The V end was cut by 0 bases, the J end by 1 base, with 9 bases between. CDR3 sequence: CATSRDRGSNTEAFF. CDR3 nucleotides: TGTGCCACCAGCAGAGACAGGGGATCGAACACTGAAGCTTTCTTT.

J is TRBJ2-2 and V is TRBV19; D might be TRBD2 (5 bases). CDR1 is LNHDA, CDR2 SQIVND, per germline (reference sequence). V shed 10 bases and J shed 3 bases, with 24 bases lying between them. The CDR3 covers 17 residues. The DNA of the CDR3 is TGTGCCACAAGTCCTCAGGACGGGGTTAGGTACACCGGGGAGCTGTTTTTT. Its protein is CATSPQDGVRYTGELFF. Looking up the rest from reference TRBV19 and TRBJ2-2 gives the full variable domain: DGGITQSPKYLFRKEGQNVTLSCEQNLNHDAMYWYRQDPGQGLRLIYYSQIVNDFQKGDIAEGYSVSREKKESFPLTVTSAQKNPTAFYLCATSPQDGVRYTGELFFGEGSRLTVL.

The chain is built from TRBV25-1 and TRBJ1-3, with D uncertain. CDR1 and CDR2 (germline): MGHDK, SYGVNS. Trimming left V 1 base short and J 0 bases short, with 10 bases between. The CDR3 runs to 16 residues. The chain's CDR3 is CASSEFISPSGNTIYF. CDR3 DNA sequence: TGTGCCAGCAGTGAATTCATTTCCCCCTCTGGAAACACCATATATTTT.

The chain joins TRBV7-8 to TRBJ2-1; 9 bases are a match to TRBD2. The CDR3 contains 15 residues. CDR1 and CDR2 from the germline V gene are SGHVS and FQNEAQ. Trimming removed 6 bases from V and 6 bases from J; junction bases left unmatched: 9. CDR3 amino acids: CASRAIAGAANEQFF. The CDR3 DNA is TGTGCCAGCAGAGCAATAGCGGGGGCGGCCAATGAGCAGTTCTTC.

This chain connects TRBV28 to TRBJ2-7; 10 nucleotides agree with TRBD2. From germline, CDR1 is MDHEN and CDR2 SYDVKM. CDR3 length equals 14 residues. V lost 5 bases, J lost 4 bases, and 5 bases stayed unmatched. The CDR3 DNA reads TGTGCCAGCAGTATTAGCGGGAGGAAATACGAGCAGTACTTC. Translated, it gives CASSISGRKYEQYF.

The CDR3 is CASSQGTWIQFF. CDR3 nucleotide sequence: TGTGCCAGCAGCCAAGGAACGTGGATTCAGTTCTTC. This rearrangement joins TRBV14 to TRBJ2-1; D unresolved. CDR3 length: 12 amino acids. CDR1 and CDR2 (germline): SGHDN, FVKESK. V was clipped by 1 base and J by 13 bases, with 11 bases between them. Based on the CDR3 plus reference TRBV14 and TRBJ2-1, the full variable domain is EAGVTQFPSHSVIEKGQTVTLRCDPISGHDNLYWYRRVMGKEIKFLLHFVKESKQDESGMPNNRFLAERTGGTYSTLKVQPAELEDSGVYFCASSQGTWIQFFGPGTRLTVL.